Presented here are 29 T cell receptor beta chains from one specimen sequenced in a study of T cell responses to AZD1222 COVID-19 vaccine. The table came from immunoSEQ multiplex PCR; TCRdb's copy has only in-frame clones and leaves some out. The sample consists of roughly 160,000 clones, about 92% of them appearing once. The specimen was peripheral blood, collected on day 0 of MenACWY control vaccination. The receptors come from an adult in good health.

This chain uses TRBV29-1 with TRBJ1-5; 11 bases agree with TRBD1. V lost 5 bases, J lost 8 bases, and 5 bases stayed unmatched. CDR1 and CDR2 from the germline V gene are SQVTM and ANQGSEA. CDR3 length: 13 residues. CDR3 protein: CSVWDRGFEPQHF. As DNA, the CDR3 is TGCAGCGTTTGGGACAGGGGGTTTGAGCCCCAGCATTTT.

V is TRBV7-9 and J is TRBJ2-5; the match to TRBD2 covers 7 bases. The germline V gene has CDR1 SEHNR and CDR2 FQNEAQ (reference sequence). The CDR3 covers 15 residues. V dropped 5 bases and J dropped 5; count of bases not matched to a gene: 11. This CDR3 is CASSQGTMGGETQYF. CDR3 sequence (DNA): TGTGCCAGCAGCCAAGGAACAATGGGAGGGGAGACCCAGTACTTC.

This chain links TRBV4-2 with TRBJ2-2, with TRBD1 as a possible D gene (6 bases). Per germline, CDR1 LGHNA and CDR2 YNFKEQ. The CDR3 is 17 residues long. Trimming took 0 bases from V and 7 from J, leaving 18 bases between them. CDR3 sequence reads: CASSQDSHRVIGGELFF. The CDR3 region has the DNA TGTGCCAGCAGCCAAGATTCCCACAGGGTTATCGGCGGGGAGCTGTTTTTT.

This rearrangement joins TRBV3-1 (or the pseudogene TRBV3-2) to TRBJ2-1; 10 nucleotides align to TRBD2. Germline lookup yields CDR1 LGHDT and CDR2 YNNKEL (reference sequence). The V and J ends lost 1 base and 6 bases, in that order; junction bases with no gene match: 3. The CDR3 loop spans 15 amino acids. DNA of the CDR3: TGTGCCAGCAGCCAAGCTAGCGGGAGTTTCAATGAGCAGTTCTTC. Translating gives CASSQASGSFNEQFF.

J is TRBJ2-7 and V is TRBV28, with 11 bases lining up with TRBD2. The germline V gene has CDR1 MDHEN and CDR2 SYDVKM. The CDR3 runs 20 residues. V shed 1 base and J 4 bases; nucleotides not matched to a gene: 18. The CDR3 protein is CASSLLKGGGLAAGKYEQYF. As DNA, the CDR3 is TGTGCCAGCAGTTTATTGAAGGGGGGGGGACTAGCGGCAGGGAAGTACGAGCAGTACTTC.

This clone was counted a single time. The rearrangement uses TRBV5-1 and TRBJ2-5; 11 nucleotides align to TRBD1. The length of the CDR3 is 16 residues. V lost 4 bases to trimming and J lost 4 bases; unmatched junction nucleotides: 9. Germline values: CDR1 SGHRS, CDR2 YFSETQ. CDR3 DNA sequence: TGCGCCAGCAGCCCCACCGGACAGGGGGCCCTAGAGACCCAGTACTTC. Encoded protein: CASSPTGQGALETQYF.

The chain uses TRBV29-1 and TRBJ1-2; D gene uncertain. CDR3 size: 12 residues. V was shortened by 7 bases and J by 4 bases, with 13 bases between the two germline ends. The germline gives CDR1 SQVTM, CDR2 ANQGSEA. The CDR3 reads CSAEVFSYGYTF. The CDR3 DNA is TGCAGCGCAGAGGTCTTCTCCTATGGCTACACCTTC.

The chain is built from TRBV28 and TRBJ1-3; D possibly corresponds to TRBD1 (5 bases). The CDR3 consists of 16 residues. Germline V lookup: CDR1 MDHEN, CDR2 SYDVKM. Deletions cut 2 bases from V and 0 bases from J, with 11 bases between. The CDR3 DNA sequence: TGTGCCAGCAGTTTAGACAGTGGAATCTCTGGAAACACCATATATTTT. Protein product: CASSLDSGISGNTIYF.

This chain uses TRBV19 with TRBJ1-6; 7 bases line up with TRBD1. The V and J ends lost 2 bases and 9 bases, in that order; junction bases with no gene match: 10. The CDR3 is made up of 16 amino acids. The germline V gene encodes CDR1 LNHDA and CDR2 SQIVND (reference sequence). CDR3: CASSILSGTVSSPLHF. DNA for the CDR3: TGTGCCAGTAGTATATTGTCCGGGACAGTAAGTTCACCCCTCCACTTT.

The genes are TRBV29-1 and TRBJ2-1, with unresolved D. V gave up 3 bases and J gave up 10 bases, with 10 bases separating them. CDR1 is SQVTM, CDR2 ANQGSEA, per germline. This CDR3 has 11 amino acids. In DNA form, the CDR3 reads TGCAGCGTTGACCGGACGGTGGAGCAGTTCTTC. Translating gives CSVDRTVEQFF.

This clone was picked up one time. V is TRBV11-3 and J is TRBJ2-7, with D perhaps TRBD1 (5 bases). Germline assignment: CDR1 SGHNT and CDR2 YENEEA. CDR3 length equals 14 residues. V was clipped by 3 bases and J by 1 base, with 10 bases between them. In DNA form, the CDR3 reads TGTGCCAGCAGCTTCTTTGACAGATCCTACGAGCAGTACTTC. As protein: CASSFFDRSYEQYF. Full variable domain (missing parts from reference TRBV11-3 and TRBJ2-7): EAGVVQSPRYKIIEKKQPVAFWCNPISGHNTLYWYLQNLGQGPELLIRYENEEAVDDSQLPKDRFSAERLKGVDSTLKIQPAELGDSAVYLCASSFFDRSYEQYFGPGTRLTVT.

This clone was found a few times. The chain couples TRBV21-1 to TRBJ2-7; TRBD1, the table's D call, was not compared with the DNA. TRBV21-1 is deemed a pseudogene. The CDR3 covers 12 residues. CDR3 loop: CASSQRGYEQYF. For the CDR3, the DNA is TGTGCCAGCAGTCAAAGGGGCTACGAGCAGTACTTC.

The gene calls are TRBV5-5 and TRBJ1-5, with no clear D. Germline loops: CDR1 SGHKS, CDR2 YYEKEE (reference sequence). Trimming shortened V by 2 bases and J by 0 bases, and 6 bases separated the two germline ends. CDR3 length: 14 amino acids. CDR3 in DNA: TGTGCCAGCAGCTTCGGCTCTAGCAATCAGCCCCAGCATTTT. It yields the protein CASSFGSSNQPQHF.

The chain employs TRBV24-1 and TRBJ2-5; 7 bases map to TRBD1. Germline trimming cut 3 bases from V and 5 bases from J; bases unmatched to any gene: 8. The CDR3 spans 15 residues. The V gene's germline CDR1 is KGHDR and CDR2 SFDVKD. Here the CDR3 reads CATSDGDSIAETQYF. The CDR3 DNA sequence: TGTGCCACCAGTGATGGGGACAGTATCGCGGAGACCCAGTACTTC.

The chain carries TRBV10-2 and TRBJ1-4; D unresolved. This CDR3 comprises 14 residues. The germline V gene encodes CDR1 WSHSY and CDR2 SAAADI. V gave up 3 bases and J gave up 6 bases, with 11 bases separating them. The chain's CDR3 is CASSDPGLDEKLFF. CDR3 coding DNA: TGCGCCAGCAGTGACCCGGGCTTGGATGAAAAACTGTTTTTT.

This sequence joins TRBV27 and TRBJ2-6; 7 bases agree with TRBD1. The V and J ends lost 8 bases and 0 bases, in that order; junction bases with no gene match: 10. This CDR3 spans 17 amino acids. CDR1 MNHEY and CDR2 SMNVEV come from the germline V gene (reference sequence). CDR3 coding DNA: TGTGCCAGCTTTGGGGGACAGTACACCTCTGGGGCCAACGTCCTGACTTTC. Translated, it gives CASFGGQYTSGANVLTF.

The CDR3 loop is CASSSGGASLFF. The CDR3 nucleotides read TGTGCCAGCAGTAGTGGGGGCGCGTCCCTGTTTTTT. V and J are TRBV27 and TRBJ2-2, with D perhaps matching TRBD1 (6 bases). Per germline, CDR1 MNHEY and CDR2 SMNVEV (reference sequence). The CDR3 totals 12 residues. The ends were cut back, 5 bases at V and 14 bases at J, with 15 bases in the middle.

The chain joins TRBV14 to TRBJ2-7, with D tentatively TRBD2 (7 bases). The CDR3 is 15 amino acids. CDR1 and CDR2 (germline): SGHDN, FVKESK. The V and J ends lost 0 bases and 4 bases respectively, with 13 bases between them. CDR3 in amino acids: CASSQDWGGRYEQYF. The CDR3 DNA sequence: TGTGCCAGCAGCCAAGATTGGGGGGGCAGGTACGAGCAGTACTTC.

CDR3 region: CASSLTGMNTEAFF. DNA for the CDR3: TGTGCCAGCAGCTTGACAGGGATGAACACTGAAGCTTTCTTT. The rearrangement links TRBV7-9 to TRBJ1-1, with 7 bases lining up with TRBD1. V shed 3 bases and J 0 bases; nucleotides not matched to a gene: 1. Germline loops: CDR1 SEHNR, CDR2 FQNEAQ (reference sequence). This CDR3 region has 14 residues.

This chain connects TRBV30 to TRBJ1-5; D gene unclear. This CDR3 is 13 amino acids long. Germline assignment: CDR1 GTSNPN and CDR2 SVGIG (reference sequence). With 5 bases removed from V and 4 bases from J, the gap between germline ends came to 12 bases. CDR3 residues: CAWPGVGNQPQHF. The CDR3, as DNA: TGTGCCTGGCCCGGGGTGGGAAATCAGCCCCAGCATTTT.

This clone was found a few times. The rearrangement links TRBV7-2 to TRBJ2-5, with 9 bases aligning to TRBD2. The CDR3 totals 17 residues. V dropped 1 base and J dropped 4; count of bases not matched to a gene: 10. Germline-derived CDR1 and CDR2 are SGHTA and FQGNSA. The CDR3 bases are TGTGCCAGCAGCTTAGGAGATAGCGGGAGATACAGAGAGACCCAGTACTTC. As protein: CASSLGDSGRYRETQYF. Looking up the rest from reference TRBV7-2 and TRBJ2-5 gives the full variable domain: GAGVSQSPSNKVTEKGKDVELRCDPISGHTALYWYRQSLGQGLEFLIYFQGNSAPDKSGLPSDRFSAERTGGSVSTLTIQRTQQEDSAVYLCASSLGDSGRYRETQYFGPGTRLLVL.

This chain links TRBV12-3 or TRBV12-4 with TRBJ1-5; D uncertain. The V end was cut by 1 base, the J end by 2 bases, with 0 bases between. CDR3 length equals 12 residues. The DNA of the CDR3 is TGTGCCAGCAGTTTAGGCAATCAGCCCCAGCATTTT. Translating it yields CASSLGNQPQHF.

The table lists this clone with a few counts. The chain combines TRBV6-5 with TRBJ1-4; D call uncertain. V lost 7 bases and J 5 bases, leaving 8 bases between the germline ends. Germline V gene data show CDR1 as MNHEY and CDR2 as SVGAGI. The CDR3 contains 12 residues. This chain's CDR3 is CASKDRNEKLFF. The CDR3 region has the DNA TGTGCCAGCAAGGACCGAAATGAAAAACTGTTTTTT.

The CDR3 region has the DNA TGTGCCAGCAGCTTAGCGGGGGCCAGATTGTCCGGGGAGCTGTTTTTT. Amino acids: CASSLAGARLSGELFF. The V and J genes are TRBV7-2 and TRBJ2-2, with D possibly TRBD1 on 6 matching bases. There are 16 residues in the CDR3. CDR1 and CDR2 (germline): SGHTA, FQGNSA. Trimming left V 0 bases short and J 6 bases short, with 14 bases between.

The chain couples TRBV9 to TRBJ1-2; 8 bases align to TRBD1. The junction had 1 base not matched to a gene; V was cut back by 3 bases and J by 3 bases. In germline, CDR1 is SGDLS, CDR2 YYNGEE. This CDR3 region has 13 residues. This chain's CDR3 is CASSGQGYYGYTF. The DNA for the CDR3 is TGTGCCAGCAGCGGACAGGGGTACTATGGCTACACCTTC. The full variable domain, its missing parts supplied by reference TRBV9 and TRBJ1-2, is DSGVTQTPKHLITATGQRVTLRCSPRSGDLSVYWYQQSLDQGLQFLIQYYNGEERAKGNILERFSAQQFPDLHSELNLSSLELGDSALYFCASSGQGYYGYTFGSGTRLTVV.

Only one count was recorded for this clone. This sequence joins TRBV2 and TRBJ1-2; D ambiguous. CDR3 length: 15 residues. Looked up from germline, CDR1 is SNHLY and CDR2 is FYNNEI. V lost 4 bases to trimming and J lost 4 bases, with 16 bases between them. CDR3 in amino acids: CASSVEPQFGYGYTF. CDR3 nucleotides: TGTGCCAGCAGTGTAGAGCCCCAGTTCGGCTATGGCTACACCTTC.

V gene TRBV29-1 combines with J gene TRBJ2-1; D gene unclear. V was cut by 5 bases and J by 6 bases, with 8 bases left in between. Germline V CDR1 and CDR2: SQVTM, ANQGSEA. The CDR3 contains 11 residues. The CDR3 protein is CSVTNSNEQFF. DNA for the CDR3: TGCAGCGTTACTAACTCCAATGAGCAGTTCTTC.

The CDR3 here is CASSVEGGRSPLHF. Written as DNA, the CDR3 is TGTGCCAGCAGCGTGGAGGGGGGTCGATCACCCCTCCACTTT. This chain connects TRBV9 to TRBJ1-6; the D gene is possibly TRBD1 (6 bases). Deletions cut 2 bases from V and 10 bases from J, with 13 bases between. The CDR3 extends over 14 amino acids. Germline loops: CDR1 SGDLS, CDR2 YYNGEE.

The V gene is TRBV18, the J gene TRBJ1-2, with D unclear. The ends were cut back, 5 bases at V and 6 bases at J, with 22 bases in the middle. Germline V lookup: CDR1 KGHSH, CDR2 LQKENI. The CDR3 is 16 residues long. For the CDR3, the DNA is TGTGCCAGCTCAAAAACACATACCTCTATGGTCGATGGCTACACCTTC. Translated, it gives CASSKTHTSMVDGYTF.